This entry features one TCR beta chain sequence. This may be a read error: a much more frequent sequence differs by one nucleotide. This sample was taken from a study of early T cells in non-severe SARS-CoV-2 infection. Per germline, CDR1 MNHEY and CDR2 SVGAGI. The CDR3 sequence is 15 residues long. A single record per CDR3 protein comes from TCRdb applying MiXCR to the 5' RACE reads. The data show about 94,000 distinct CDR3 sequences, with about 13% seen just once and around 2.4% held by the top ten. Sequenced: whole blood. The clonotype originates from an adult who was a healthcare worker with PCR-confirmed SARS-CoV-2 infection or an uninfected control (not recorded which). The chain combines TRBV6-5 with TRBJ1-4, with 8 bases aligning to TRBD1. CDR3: CASSYRTGRNEKLIF. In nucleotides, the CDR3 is TGTGCCAGCAGTTACCGGACAGGGAGGAATGAAAAACTGATTTTT.